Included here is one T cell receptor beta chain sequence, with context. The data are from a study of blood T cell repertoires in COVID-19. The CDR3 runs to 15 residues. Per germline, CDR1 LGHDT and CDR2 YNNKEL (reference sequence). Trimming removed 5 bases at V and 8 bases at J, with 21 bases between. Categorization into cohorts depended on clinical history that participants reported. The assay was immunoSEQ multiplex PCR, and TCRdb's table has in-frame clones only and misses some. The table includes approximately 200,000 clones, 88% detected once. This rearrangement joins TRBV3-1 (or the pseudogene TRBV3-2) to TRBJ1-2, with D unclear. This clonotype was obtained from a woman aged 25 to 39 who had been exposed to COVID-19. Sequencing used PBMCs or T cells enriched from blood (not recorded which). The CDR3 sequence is CASSFRREKGGGYTF. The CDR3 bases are TGTGCCAGCAGCTTCCGCCGGGAAAAAGGTGGGGGCTACACCTTC.